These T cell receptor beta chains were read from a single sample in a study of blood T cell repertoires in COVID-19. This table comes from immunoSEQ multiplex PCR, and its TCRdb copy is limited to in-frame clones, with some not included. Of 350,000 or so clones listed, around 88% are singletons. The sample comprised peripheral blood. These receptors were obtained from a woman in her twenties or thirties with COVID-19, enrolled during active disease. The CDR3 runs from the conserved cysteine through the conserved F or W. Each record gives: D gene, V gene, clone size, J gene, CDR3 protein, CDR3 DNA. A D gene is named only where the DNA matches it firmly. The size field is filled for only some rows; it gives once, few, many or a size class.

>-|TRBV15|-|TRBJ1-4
CATSSGGWATNEKLFF
TGTGCCACCAGCAGCGGCGGGTGGGCAACTAATGAAAAACTGTTTTTT
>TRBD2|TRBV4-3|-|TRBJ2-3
CASSQQAGGTDTQYF
TGCGCCAGCAGCCAACAAGCGGGGGGCACAGATACGCAGTATTTT
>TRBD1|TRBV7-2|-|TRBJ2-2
CASSLAGTGHTGELFF
TGTGCCAGCAGCTTAGCCGGGACAGGGCATACCGGGGAGCTGTTTTTT
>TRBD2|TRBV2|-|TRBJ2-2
CASRGTSGNTGELFF
TGTGCCAGCAGGGGGACTAGCGGTAACACCGGGGAGCTGTTTTTT
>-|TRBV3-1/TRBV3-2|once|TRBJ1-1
CASSHLQVSEAFF
TGTGCCAGCAGCCATCTACAGGTGTCTGAAGCTTTCTTT
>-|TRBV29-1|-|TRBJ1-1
CSVERRLNTEAFF
TGCAGCGTTGAAAGGCGGTTGAACACTGAAGCTTTCTTT
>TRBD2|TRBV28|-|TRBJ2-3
CASSRPAGGNTDTQYF
TGTGCCAGCAGCAGACCAGCGGGGGGGAACACAGATACGCAGTATTTT
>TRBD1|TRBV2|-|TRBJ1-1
CASSTGGYSTEAFF
TGTGCCAGCAGTACAGGGGGCTATAGCACTGAAGCTTTCTTT
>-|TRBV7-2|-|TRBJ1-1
CASSPQLNTEAFF
TGTGCCAGCAGCCCCCAATTGAACACTGAAGCTTTCTTT
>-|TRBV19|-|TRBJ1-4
CASSRDSTNEKLFF
TGTGCCAGTTCACGGGACTCAACTAATGAAAAACTGTTTTTT
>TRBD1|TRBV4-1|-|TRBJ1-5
CASRRQGFNQPQHF
TGCGCCAGCAGGCGACAGGGTTTCAATCAGCCCCAGCATTTT
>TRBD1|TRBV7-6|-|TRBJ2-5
CASSSGTGGETQYF
TGTGCCAGCAGCTCCGGGACAGGCGGAGAGACCCAGTACTTC
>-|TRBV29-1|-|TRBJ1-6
CPFRGRSPLHF
TGCCCTTTCAGAGGGCGTTCACCCCTCCACTTT
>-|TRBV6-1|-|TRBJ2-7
CASSEGSSYEQYF
TGTGCCAGCAGTGAAGGGAGCTCCTACGAGCAGTACTTC
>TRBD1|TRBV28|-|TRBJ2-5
CASSHDRGQETQYF
TGTGCCAGCAGCCACGACAGGGGGCAAGAGACCCAGTACTTC
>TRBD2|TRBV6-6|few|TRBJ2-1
CASSHQSTSGDHNEQFF
TGTGCCAGCAGTCACCAGAGCACTAGCGGGGATCACAATGAGCAGTTCTTC
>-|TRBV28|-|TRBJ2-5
CASSRRDNQETQYF
TGTGCCAGCAGTCGCCGGGACAACCAAGAGACCCAGTACTTC
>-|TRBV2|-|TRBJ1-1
CASRWRQDEAFF
TGTGCCAGCAGATGGCGACAGGATGAAGCTTTCTTT
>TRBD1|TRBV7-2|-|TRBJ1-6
CASSSQGASYNSPLHF
TGTGCCAGCAGCTCACAGGGGGCTTCCTATAATTCACCCCTCCACTTT
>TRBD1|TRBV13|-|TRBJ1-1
CASNRGQAEAFF
TGTGCCAGCAACAGGGGGCAGGCTGAAGCTTTCTTT
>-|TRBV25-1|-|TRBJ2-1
CASSDNYNEQFF
TGTGCCAGCAGTGATAATTACAATGAGCAGTTCTTC
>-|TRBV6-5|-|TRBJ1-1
CASSPRQALEAFF
TGTGCCAGCAGCCCCAGACAGGCCCTTGAAGCTTTCTTT
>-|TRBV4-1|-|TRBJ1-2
CASSPTGFYGYTF
TGCGCCAGCAGCCCTACAGGGTTTTATGGCTACACCTTC
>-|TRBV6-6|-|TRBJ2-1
CASSYEANEQFF
TGTGCCAGCAGTTATGAGGCAAATGAGCAGTTCTTC
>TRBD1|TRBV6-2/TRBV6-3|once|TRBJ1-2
CASSLLGQGADGYTF
TGTGCCAGCAGTTTGTTGGGACAGGGGGCCGATGGCTACACCTTC
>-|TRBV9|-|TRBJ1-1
CASSVTQNTEAFF
TGTGCCAGCAGCGTTACACAGAACACTGAAGCTTTCTTT
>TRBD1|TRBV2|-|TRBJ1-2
CASDRGYGYTF
TGTGCCAGCGACAGGGGATATGGCTACACCTTC
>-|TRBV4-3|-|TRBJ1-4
CASSQDWAGAEKLFF
TGCGCCAGCAGCCAAGATTGGGCGGGTGCCGAAAAACTGTTTTTT
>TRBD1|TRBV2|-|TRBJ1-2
CASRWTGGNYGYTF
TGTGCCAGCAGATGGACAGGTGGTAACTATGGCTACACCTTC
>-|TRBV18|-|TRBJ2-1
CASSTRSSGEDEQFF
TGTGCCAGCTCAACGCGGAGTTCGGGGGAAGACGAGCAGTTCTTC
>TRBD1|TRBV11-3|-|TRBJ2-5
CASSATGTGLETQYF
TGTGCCAGCAGCGCCACCGGGACAGGGCTTGAGACCCAGTACTTC
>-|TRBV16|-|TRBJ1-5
CASSQFPGGGNQPQHF
TGTGCCAGCAGCCAATTTCCGGGAGGGGGCAATCAGCCCCAGCATTTT
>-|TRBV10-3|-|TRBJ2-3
CAISALESSTDTQYF
TGTGCCATCAGTGCTTTAGAATCTAGCACAGATACGCAGTATTTT
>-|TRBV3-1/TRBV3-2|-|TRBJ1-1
CASQGFDTEAFF
TGTGCCAGTCAGGGGTTTGACACTGAAGCTTTCTTT
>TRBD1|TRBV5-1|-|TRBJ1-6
CASSPTGGNSPLHF
TGCGCCAGCAGCCCTACAGGGGGTAACTCACCCCTCCACTTT
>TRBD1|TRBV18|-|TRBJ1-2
CASSRDSYGYTF
TGTGCCAGCTCGCGGGACAGCTATGGCTACACCTTC
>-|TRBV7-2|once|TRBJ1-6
CASSLSTGVNSPLHF
TGTGCCAGCAGCTTAAGCACAGGAGTTAATTCACCCCTCCACTTT
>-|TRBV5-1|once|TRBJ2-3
CASSAPWGVITDTQYF
TGCGCCAGCAGCGCCCCGTGGGGGGTAATCACAGATACGCAGTATTTT
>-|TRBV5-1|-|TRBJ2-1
CASTPLSGHNEQFF
TGCGCCAGCACTCCCCTCTCTGGGCACAATGAGCAGTTCTTC
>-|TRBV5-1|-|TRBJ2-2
CASSSLRADTGELFF
TGCGCCAGCAGCTCCCTGAGGGCCGACACCGGGGAGCTGTTTTTT
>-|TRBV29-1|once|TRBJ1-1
CSSGHFSTEAFF
TGCAGCTCGGGACATTTTTCCACTGAAGCTTTCTTT
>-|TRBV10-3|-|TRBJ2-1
CAISESSFGASSYNEQFF
TGTGCCATCAGTGAGTCGAGTTTCGGTGCTAGCTCCTACAATGAGCAGTTCTTC
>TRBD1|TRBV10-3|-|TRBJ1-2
CAIGTVYGYTF
TGTGCCATTGGGACAGTCTATGGCTACACCTTC
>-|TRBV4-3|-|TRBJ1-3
CASSQDWGPGNTIYF
TGCGCCAGCAGCCAAGATTGGGGGCCTGGAAACACCATATATTTT
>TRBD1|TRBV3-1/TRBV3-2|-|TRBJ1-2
CASSHLSGGRDYGYTF
TGTGCCAGCAGCCACTTATCAGGGGGCAGGGACTATGGCTACACCTTC
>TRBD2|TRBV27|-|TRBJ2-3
CASSSPGLARVSTDTQYF
TGTGCCAGCAGTTCCCCAGGACTAGCGCGAGTCAGCACAGATACGCAGTATTTT
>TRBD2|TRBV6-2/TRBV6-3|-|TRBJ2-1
CASSTRGVYNEQFF
TGTGCCAGCAGTACTCGGGGGGTGTACAATGAGCAGTTCTTC
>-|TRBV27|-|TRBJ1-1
CASSFGGGEAFF
TGTGCCAGCAGTTTTGGGGGGGGAGAAGCTTTCTTT
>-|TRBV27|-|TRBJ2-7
CASSPRPTYSYEQYF
TGTGCCAGCAGTCCGCGGCCGACCTACTCCTACGAGCAGTACTTC
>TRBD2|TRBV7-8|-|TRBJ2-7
CASSFTSAEQYF
TGTGCCAGCAGCTTTACTAGCGCCGAGCAGTACTTC